The 30 T cell receptor beta chains in this list originate from one sample, sequenced in a study of blood T cell repertoires in COVID-19. Produced via immunoSEQ multiplex PCR; TCRdb's table is partial and in-frame only. The table records around 100,000 clones, 85% to 90% of them present only once. Sequenced sample: peripheral blood. These receptors were collected from an elderly woman with acute or convalescent COVID-19.

The CDR3 is CASSPIGGRANYGYTF. CDR3 in DNA: TGTGCCAGCAGCCCGATCGGGGGACGAGCTAACTATGGCTACACCTTC. The chain uses TRBV27 and TRBJ1-2; D might be TRBD1 (5 bases). Germline CDR1 and CDR2: MNHEY and SMNVEV (reference sequence). This CDR3 has 16 amino acids. V was trimmed by 6 bases and J by 0 bases, leaving 17 bases between them.

The chain is built from TRBV20-1 and TRBJ2-7; 10 bases fit TRBD1. Losses at the gene ends were 3 bases for V and 3 bases for J; bases not matched to a gene: 5. The CDR3 sequence is 14 residues long. In germline, CDR1 is DFQATT, CDR2 SNEGSKA (reference sequence). CDR3 loop: CSASRRTGGYEQYF. The CDR3 DNA reads as TGCAGTGCTAGTAGGCGGACAGGGGGCTACGAGCAGTACTTC.

The chain carries TRBV6-5 and TRBJ1-1; tentative D call: TRBD1 (5 bases). The ends were cut back, 2 bases at V and 6 bases at J, with 19 bases in the middle. CDR1 is MNHEY and CDR2 is SVGAGI in the germline V gene. The CDR3 runs 16 residues. The CDR3 bases are TGTGCCAGCAGTTACGGTTTAACAGGTCTGGTATCTGAAGCTTTCTTT. Encoded protein: CASSYGLTGLVSEAFF.

In its sample, this clone was seen once. The rearrangement joins TRBV7-2 to TRBJ1-1; perhaps TRBD1 as D (5 bases). The CDR3 sequence is 15 residues long. V was clipped by 1 base and J by 3 bases, with 12 bases between them. Germline V CDR1 and CDR2: SGHTA, FQGNSA. The CDR3 DNA reads TGTGCCAGCAGCTTAGAGGGAATAGGGGACACTGAAGCTTTCTTT. Residues: CASSLEGIGDTEAFF.

This clone was counted once. The rearrangement joins TRBV18 to TRBJ2-3; D ambiguous. Per germline, CDR1 KGHSH and CDR2 LQKENI. CDR3 size: 15 residues. Trimming left V 4 bases short and J 3 bases short, with 14 bases between. The CDR3 sequence: CASSLNQAGTDTQYF. The CDR3, as DNA: TGTGCCAGCTCACTGAACCAGGCAGGAACAGATACGCAGTATTTT.

The chain couples TRBV11-3 to TRBJ1-1; D gene ambiguous. CDR1 is SGHNT, CDR2 YENEEA, per germline. CDR3 length equals 13 residues. V shed 0 bases and J shed 2 bases, with 4 bases lying between them. The CDR3 region has the DNA TGTGCCAGCAGCTTAGATTTAAACACTGAAGCTTTCTTT. Translating it yields CASSLDLNTEAFF.

V gene TRBV30 combines with J gene TRBJ2-1; TRBD1 agrees at 8 bases. The junction had 3 bases not matched to a gene; V was cut back by 2 bases and J by 6 bases. Germline V lookup: CDR1 GTSNPN, CDR2 SVGIG (reference sequence). The CDR3 covers 13 residues. In DNA form, the CDR3 reads TGTGCCTGGAGTCCGGACAGGGTCAATGAGCAGTTCTTC. Residues: CAWSPDRVNEQFF.

This chain uses TRBV10-3 with TRBJ2-2; 16 positions match TRBD2. After removal of 6 bases from V and 5 bases from J, the junction contained 9 bases not matched to a gene. This CDR3 is built from 18 residues. Germline assignment: CDR1 ENHRY and CDR2 SYGVKD. CDR3 nucleotides: TGTGCCATCAGCACGAAGGGACTAGCGGGGGGGCAAACCGGGGAGCTGTTTTTT. Encoded protein: CAISTKGLAGGQTGELFF.

The J gene is TRBJ2-3, the V gene TRBV9, with D unclear. Trimming removed 4 bases at V and 4 bases at J, with 10 bases between. Germline CDR1 SGDLS, CDR2 YYNGEE. CDR3 length: 13 amino acids. CDR3: CASSPLGADTQYF. The DNA for the CDR3 is TGTGCCAGCAGCCCTCTGGGCGCAGATACGCAGTATTTT.

The rearrangement joins TRBV10-3 to TRBJ1-5, with 9 bases that match TRBD1. The CDR3 is made up of 15 amino acids. CDR1 and CDR2 (germline): ENHRY, SYGVKD. Trimming took 3 bases from V and 6 from J; bases not matched to a gene: 6. The CDR3 nucleotides read TGTGCCATCAGTGAAAACAGGGGGCAGGTTCAGCCCCAGCATTTT. Protein: CAISENRGQVQPQHF.

V and J are TRBV29-1 and TRBJ1-2; 9 bases agree with TRBD1. Trimming removed 3 bases from V and 8 bases from J; junction bases left unmatched: 4. The CDR3 totals 12 residues. The V gene's germline CDR1 is SQVTM and CDR2 ANQGSEA. CDR3 loop: CSVEGQGRGYTF. CDR3 DNA sequence: TGCAGCGTTGAGGGACAGGGTAGAGGCTACACCTTC.

The rearrangement uses TRBV28 and TRBJ2-7; 8 nucleotides match TRBD1. The CDR3 sequence is 12 residues long. Germline CDR1 is MDHEN and CDR2 is SYDVKM. V lost 6 bases to trimming and J lost 3 bases; unmatched junction nucleotides: 1. CDR3 residues: CASRGQGYEQYF. The CDR3 nucleotides read TGTGCCAGCAGAGGACAGGGCTACGAGCAGTACTTC.

The V gene is TRBV18, the J gene TRBJ1-4; 8 bases match TRBD1. This CDR3 spans 14 amino acids. Germline CDR1 reads KGHSH; CDR2 reads LQKENI. V gave up 6 bases and J gave up 8 bases; unmatched junction bases: 8. The DNA for the CDR3 is TGTGCCAGCTCTGAATCGACAGGGGAGGAAAAACTGTTTTTT. It encodes CASSESTGEEKLFF.

The J gene is TRBJ1-5, the V gene TRBV5-6; 9 bases agree with TRBD1. After removal of 0 bases from V and 7 bases from J, the junction contained 2 bases not matched to a gene. The CDR3 sequence is 14 residues long. Germline V gene lookup returns CDR1 SGHDT and CDR2 YYEEEE. CDR3 bases: TGTGCCAGCAGCTTGGGGGACAGGGCACAGCCCCAGCATTTT. The encoded protein is CASSLGDRAQPQHF.

This chain connects TRBV27 to TRBJ2-1; D may be TRBD2 (5 bases). This CDR3 is 13 amino acids long. CDR1 MNHEY and CDR2 SMNVEV come from the germline V gene (reference sequence). V dropped 6 bases and J dropped 12 bases, with 18 bases sitting between them. The DNA of the CDR3 is TGTGCCAGCAGCCTAGGTACTAGTGCGTTGCAGTTCTTC. Translating it yields CASSLGTSALQFF.

This chain connects TRBV5-1 to TRBJ1-6; 8 bases fit TRBD1. Germline CDR1 reads SGHRS; CDR2 reads YFSETQ. J was trimmed by 9 bases and V by 0 bases; bases with no gene match: 5. CDR3 length: 15 amino acids. The CDR3 protein is CASSLVQGGVSPLHF. The DNA of the CDR3 is TGCGCCAGCAGCTTGGTACAGGGGGGAGTTTCACCCCTCCACTTT.

In its sample, this clone was seen a few times. The chain links TRBV9 to TRBJ2-5, with 10 bases matching TRBD2. In germline, CDR1 is SGDLS, CDR2 YYNGEE. This CDR3 has 15 amino acids. With 4 bases clipped from V and 2 bases from J, the junction kept 5 bases outside the gene matches. The CDR3 loop is CASSFGAGGQETQYF. For the CDR3, the DNA is TGTGCCAGCAGCTTCGGAGCGGGGGGGCAAGAGACCCAGTACTTC.

This chain joins TRBV10-3 and TRBJ2-6, with D perhaps matching TRBD2 (6 bases). This CDR3 is built from 17 residues. Per germline, CDR1 ENHRY and CDR2 SYGVKD. Trimming took 2 bases from V and 0 from J, leaving 11 bases between them. CDR3 nucleotide sequence: TGTGCCATCAGTGAGGCGGTTAGCGGCTCTGGGGCCAACGTCCTGACTTTC. Protein: CAISEAVSGSGANVLTF.

The chain carries TRBV3-1 (or the pseudogene TRBV3-2) and TRBJ1-5, with a tentative D call TRBD1 (6 bases). From germline, CDR1 is LGHDT and CDR2 YNNKEL (reference sequence). The CDR3 runs 15 residues. Trimming stripped 4 bases from V and 1 base from J, with 11 bases between. The CDR3 nucleotides read TGTGCCAGCAGCCTGGGACACCTAAGCAATCAGCCCCAGCATTTT. It encodes CASSLGHLSNQPQHF.

The gene calls are TRBV4-2 and TRBJ1-5; TRBD1 aligns across 8 bases. The CDR3 has 16 residues. The junction had 5 bases not matched to a gene; V was cut back by 0 bases and J by 4 bases. Germline lookup yields CDR1 LGHNA and CDR2 YNFKEQ. The CDR3 spells CASSQDRGQGNQPQHF. Here the CDR3 DNA reads TGTGCCAGCAGCCAAGATCGAGGACAGGGTAATCAGCCCCAGCATTTT.

The V and J genes are TRBV20-1 and TRBJ2-7; D might be TRBD2 (6 bases). Germline CDR1 is DFQATT and CDR2 is SNEGSKA (reference sequence). The CDR3 totals 11 residues. The ends were cut back, 5 bases at V and 4 bases at J, with 9 bases in the middle. CDR3 sequence: CSARGLYEQYF. The DNA for the CDR3 is TGCAGTGCTCGGGGACTTTACGAGCAGTACTTC.

V gene TRBV6-2 or TRBV6-3 combines with J gene TRBJ1-2; TRBD1 matches at 9 bases. The V segment lost 5 bases and the J segment 0 bases; nucleotides outside the gene matches: 7. The length of the CDR3 is 16 residues. Germline V gene sequence: CDR1 MNHEY, CDR2 SVGEGT. CDR3 sequence reads: CASSSGTGNSNYGYTF. The CDR3 DNA is TGTGCCAGCAGTAGCGGGACAGGGAATTCTAACTATGGCTACACCTTC.

The chain recombines TRBV6-1 with TRBJ1-4, with 7 bases aligning to TRBD1. CDR1 and CDR2 (germline): MNHNS, SASEGT. This CDR3 has 14 amino acids. Trimming cost V 5 bases and J 2 bases; bases outside gene matches: 2. CDR3 region: CASSLDRTNEKLFF. CDR3 DNA sequence: TGTGCCAGCAGTTTGGACAGGACTAATGAAAAACTGTTTTTT.

This sequence joins TRBV4-1 and TRBJ1-5; D not certain. V was trimmed by 0 bases and J by 2 bases, leaving 8 bases between them. In germline, CDR1 is MGHRA, CDR2 YSYEKL. The CDR3 extends over 15 amino acids. Here the CDR3 reads CASSQEGTGNQPQHF. CDR3 nucleotides: TGCGCCAGCAGCCAAGAGGGCACGGGCAATCAGCCCCAGCATTTT.

This clone was detected only once. The CDR3 here is CAIGSRGNTIYF. DNA of the CDR3: TGTGCCATCGGTAGCCGTGGAAACACCATATATTTT. The gene calls are TRBV10-3 and TRBJ1-3; D gene uncertain. The CDR3 contains 12 residues. The V and J ends lost 8 bases and 3 bases respectively, with 8 bases between them. The germline CDR1 and CDR2 sequences are ENHRY and SYGVKD.

V is TRBV6-6 and J is TRBJ1-4, with 8 bases lining up with TRBD1. This CDR3 has 16 amino acids. Germline lookup yields CDR1 MNHNY and CDR2 SVGAGI (reference sequence). The junction had 9 bases not matched to a gene; V was cut back by 2 bases and J by 7 bases. The CDR3 region has the DNA TGTGCCAGCAGTTACCCGCAGGGGGCACGGGGTGAAAAACTGTTTTTT. It yields the protein CASSYPQGARGEKLFF.

This clone was observed a single time. The V call is TRBV10-3, the J call TRBJ2-7; TRBD1 aligns across 9 bases. Germline lookup yields CDR1 ENHRY and CDR2 SYGVKD. V dropped 5 bases and J dropped 3; count of bases not matched to a gene: 5. The CDR3 loop spans 14 amino acids. CDR3 DNA sequence: TGTGCCATCAGTACACAGGGGGCGTTCTACGAGCAGTACTTC. The encoded protein is CAISTQGAFYEQYF.

The V call is TRBV28, the J call TRBJ2-3, with 11 bases aligning to TRBD2. Looked up from germline, CDR1 is MDHEN and CDR2 is SYDVKM. Trimming cost V 5 bases and J 5 bases; bases outside gene matches: 3. The CDR3 covers 14 residues. CDR3 sequence (DNA): TGTGCCAGCAGTACACTAGCGGGGGTAGATACGCAGTATTTT. This sequence encodes CASSTLAGVDTQYF. Supplemented by reference TRBV28 and TRBJ2-3, the full variable domain reads DVKVTQSSRYLVKRTGEKVFLECVQDMDHENMFWYRQDPGLGLRLIYFSYDVKMKEKGDIPEGYSVSREKKERFSLILESASTNQTSMYLCASSTLAGVDTQYFGPGTRLTVL.

The J gene is TRBJ2-3, the V gene TRBV11-2, with 8 bases matching TRBD2. The V gene end was trimmed by 5 bases and the J gene end by 6 bases; junction bases not matched to a gene: 10. Germline V gene lookup returns CDR1 SGHAT and CDR2 FQNNGV. The CDR3 has 15 amino acids. The CDR3 DNA follows: TGTGCCAGCAGCGACGTAGTCACGGGAGGGGATACGCAGTATTTT. Translating gives CASSDVVTGGDTQYF.

CDR3 DNA sequence: TGTGCCAGCAGTTTATCGAGAAGTGGTCAGCCCCAGCATTTT. Protein sequence: CASSLSRSGQPQHF. The rearrangement joins TRBV27 to TRBJ1-5; D is ambiguous. The CDR3 covers 14 residues. CDR1 and CDR2 from the germline V gene are MNHEY and SMNVEV (reference sequence). Trimming removed 0 bases from V and 6 bases from J, with 9 bases in between.